This T cell receptor (beta chain) was found in a study of blood T cells in healthy people across ages. With a J-beta primer mix and a sample-barcoded 5' primer, a second PCR ran roughly 6 to 11 cycles. Every cDNA molecule bore a tag from a template-switch adaptor containing 12 random nucleotides. TCRdb independently ran MiXCR on the 5' RACE reads; one entry per CDR3 protein. The data contain about 680,000 distinct CDR3 sequences, about 52% of them seen just once; the ten biggest clones take up around a third. Findings and limits, study-wide: The CMV status of each donor remained undetermined, and this could have confounded shifts in expanded clonotypes. Unsorted PBMC input precluded a conclusive naive versus antigen-experienced comparison.

Trimming took 4 bases from V and 4 from J, leaving 13 bases between them. The CDR3 loop spans 14 amino acids. The V gene's germline CDR1 is LGHNA and CDR2 YNFKEQ. On this clonotype: What it binds is unknown.

Sequenced input: blood. The TCR was taken from a woman in her sixties or seventies in good health. The chain joins TRBV4-2 to TRBJ2-5, with D possibly being TRBD2 (5 bases). CDR3 in DNA: TGTGCCAGCAGCCGAGGACTTGATGGAGAGACCCAGTACTTC. It specifies CASSRGLDGETQYF.